What follows describes a single TCR beta chain. Profiled with immunoSEQ multiplex PCR; TCRdb holds only in-frame clones, not every one. The table lists more than 110,000 clones, roughly 90% of them singletons. Germline V gene sequence: CDR1 SNHLY, CDR2 FYNNEI. The CDR3 loop spans 14 amino acids. The V gene lost 7 bases and the J gene lost 4 bases, with 11 bases spanning the gap. These data are taken from a study of cytotoxic CD8 clonotypes in ibrutinib-treated CLL. The chain is built from TRBV2 and TRBJ2-6, with TRBD1 as a possible D gene (5 bases). This specimen consisted of PBMCs, obtained after 12 months of ibrutinib treatment. The sequence derives from a human donor with chronic lymphocytic leukemia. DNA of the CDR3: TGTGCCAGCAAGGCAGGGCTCGGGGCCAACGTCCTGACTTTC. Amino acid sequence: CASKAGLGANVLTF.